The 15 T cell receptor beta chains below were found in one sample sequenced in a study of blood T cell repertoires in COVID-19. TCRdb keeps only in-frame clones here, not all; method: immunoSEQ multiplex PCR. The top ten hold over 0.7% of the sample, which has under 450,000 clones, 80% to 95% seen once. What was sequenced was PBMCs or T cells enriched from blood (not recorded which). Receptor source: a woman aged 40 to 50 who had been exposed to COVID-19.

This chain joins TRBV27 and TRBJ2-1, with D possibly TRBD2 on 6 matching bases. The CDR3 is 16 residues long. The V end lost 2 bases, the J end lost 0 bases, and 11 bases lay between the germline ends. The germline V gene encodes CDR1 MNHEY and CDR2 SMNVEV (reference sequence). CDR3 sequence (DNA): TGTGCCAGCAGTTTAGGCCTCGGGAGCTCCTACAATGAGCAGTTCTTC. The encoded protein is CASSLGLGSSYNEQFF.

Notes on this clone: The junction departs from the called germline gene at one end, perhaps through a read error. This chain connects TRBV2 to TRBJ2-7, with a possible D match to TRBD2 (6 bases). The CDR3 covers 15 residues. CDR1 and CDR2 (germline): SNHLY, FYNNEI. The CDR3 region is CASREGLADHYEQYF. The CDR3 nucleotides read TGTGCCAGCAGGGAAGGGTTAGCGGACCACTACGAGCAGTACTTC.

The chain recombines TRBV12-3 or TRBV12-4 with TRBJ1-1; D is unresolved. The germline V and J ends were trimmed by 3 bases and 6 bases, with 8 bases remaining between them. The CDR3 runs to 12 residues. The CDR3 sequence is CASSLRGAEAFF. For the CDR3, the DNA is TGTGCCAGCAGTTTGAGAGGCGCTGAAGCTTTCTTT.

The table lists this clone with a count of one. The rearrangement links TRBV19 to TRBJ1-1, with TRBD1 matching 7 bases. The V segment lost 5 bases and the J segment 6 bases; nucleotides outside the gene matches: 12. Germline V CDR1 and CDR2: LNHDA, SQIVND (reference sequence). The CDR3 totals 15 residues. CDR3 protein: CASSDETGIRAEAFF. CDR3 sequence (DNA): TGTGCCAGTAGTGATGAGACAGGGATCCGGGCTGAAGCTTTCTTT.

The chain carries TRBV15 and TRBJ2-1; 7 bases match TRBD2. The trim removed 8 bases at V and 4 bases at J, leaving 5 bases unmatched. This CDR3 has 13 residues. Germline V gene sequence: CDR1 LNHNV, CDR2 YYDKDF (reference sequence). CDR3 amino acids: CATRSGKYNEQFF. CDR3 bases: TGTGCCACCCGAAGCGGGAAGTACAATGAGCAGTTCTTC.

This chain uses TRBV6-4 with TRBJ1-1, with no clear D. The CDR3 is 13 amino acids. The germline CDR1 and CDR2 sequences are MRHNA and SNTAGT. V was pared by 5 bases and J by 6 bases, with 13 bases between. The CDR3 loop is CASSITLQSEAFF. CDR3 sequence (DNA): TGTGCCAGCAGTATAACCTTGCAGTCTGAAGCTTTCTTT.

This clone is a singleton in its sample. The genes are TRBV6-5 and TRBJ2-3, with 7 bases aligning to TRBD2. The CDR3 contains 15 residues. The V gene end was trimmed by 6 bases and the J gene end by 0 bases; junction bases not matched to a gene: 6. Germline V lookup: CDR1 MNHEY, CDR2 SVGAGI. The CDR3: CASRLADLSTDTQYF. In nucleotides, the CDR3 is TGTGCCAGCAGGCTAGCGGACCTTAGCACAGATACGCAGTATTTT.

This sequence joins TRBV20-1 and TRBJ2-1; perhaps TRBD2 as D (7 bases). CDR3 length: 11 amino acids. The germline V and J ends were trimmed by 3 bases and 10 bases, with 10 bases remaining between them. Germline CDR1 reads DFQATT; CDR2 reads SNEGSKA (reference sequence). The CDR3 nucleotides are TGCAGTGCTAGGGGAGGGGGAGAGCAGTTCTTC. This codes for CSARGGGEQFF.

The chain joins TRBV7-6 to TRBJ1-1, with D hard to call. From germline, CDR1 is SGHVS and CDR2 FNYEAQ. V was trimmed by 1 base and J by 3 bases, leaving 12 bases between them. The CDR3 extends over 15 amino acids. The CDR3 sequence is CASSLVLGEYTEAFF. The CDR3 DNA reads as TGTGCCAGCAGCTTAGTTCTTGGGGAGTACACTGAAGCTTTCTTT.

The V and J genes are TRBV3-1 (or the pseudogene TRBV3-2) and TRBJ1-5, with D tentatively TRBD1 (5 bases). The CDR3 totals 14 residues. Between the trimmed V and J ends, which lost 0 bases and 7 bases, there was a span of 10 bases. CDR1 is LGHDT and CDR2 is YNNKEL in the germline V gene (reference sequence). CDR3 region: CASSQDAGGQPQHF. CDR3 coding DNA: TGTGCCAGCAGCCAAGATGCGGGGGGACAGCCCCAGCATTTT.

The V call is TRBV29-1, the J call TRBJ1-1; D possibly corresponds to TRBD1 (5 bases). CDR1 and CDR2 from the germline V gene are SQVTM and ANQGSEA. Deletions cut 3 bases from V and 5 bases from J, with 7 bases between. This CDR3 contains 11 residues. CDR3 region: CSVDGQTEAFF. The CDR3 nucleotides are TGCAGCGTTGATGGACAAACTGAAGCTTTCTTT.

The chain couples TRBV7-2 to TRBJ2-1, with D unclear. Between the trimmed V and J ends, which lost 1 base and 6 bases, there was a span of 16 bases. This CDR3 spans 16 amino acids. Germline V gene data show CDR1 as SGHTA and CDR2 as FQGNSA. Here the CDR3 DNA reads TGTGCCAGCAGCTTAGTGGTCACAGCTAAACCCAATGAGCAGTTCTTC. Protein product: CASSLVVTAKPNEQFF. The full variable domain, completed using reference TRBV7-2 and TRBJ2-1, is GAGVSQSPSNKVTEKGKDVELRCDPISGHTALYWYRQSLGQGLEFLIYFQGNSAPDKSGLPSDRFSAERTGGSVSTLTIQRTQQEDSAVYLCASSLVVTAKPNEQFFGPGTRLTVL.

The chain joins TRBV19 to TRBJ2-3, with 8 nucleotides matching TRBD1. The CDR3 length is 15 residues. The germline gives CDR1 LNHDA, CDR2 SQIVND (reference sequence). V was pared by 10 bases and J by 3 bases, with 12 bases of the junction left unmatched. As DNA, the CDR3 is TGTGCCACCACGCATGGACAGGGCGGGACAGATACGCAGTATTTT. Protein: CATTHGQGGTDTQYF.

The chain is built from TRBV6-2 or TRBV6-3 and TRBJ2-1, with D possibly TRBD2 on 5 matching bases. The germline CDR1 and CDR2 sequences are MNHEY and SVGEGT. This CDR3 is built from 15 residues. V was clipped by 4 bases and J by 7 bases, with 17 bases between them. CDR3 coding DNA: TGTGCCAGCAGTTTGGTAGCGAACCCCGGGAATGAGCAGTTCTTC. As protein: CASSLVANPGNEQFF.

The V and J genes are TRBV10-3 and TRBJ2-7; no clear D. The germline V gene has CDR1 ENHRY and CDR2 SYGVKD. V was shortened by 5 bases and J by 3 bases, with 8 bases between the two germline ends. This CDR3 has 12 amino acids. CDR3 residues: CAISSTSYEQYF. The CDR3 region has the DNA TGTGCCATCAGTTCAACCAGCTACGAGCAGTACTTC.